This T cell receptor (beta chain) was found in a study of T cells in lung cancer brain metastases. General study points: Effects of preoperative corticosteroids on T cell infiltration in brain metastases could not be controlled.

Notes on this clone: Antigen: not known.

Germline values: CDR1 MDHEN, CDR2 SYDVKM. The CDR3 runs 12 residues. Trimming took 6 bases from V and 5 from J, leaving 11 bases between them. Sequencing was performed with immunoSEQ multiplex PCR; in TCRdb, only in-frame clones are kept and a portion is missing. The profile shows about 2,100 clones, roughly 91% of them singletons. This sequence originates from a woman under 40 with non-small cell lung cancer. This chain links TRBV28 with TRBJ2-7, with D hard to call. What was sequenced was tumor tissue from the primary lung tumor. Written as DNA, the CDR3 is TGTGCCAGCAGCGTCGAGAGGAACGAGCAGTACTTC. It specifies CASSVERNEQYF.